The 2 T cell receptor beta chains below all came from one sample that was sequenced in a study of blood T cell repertoires in COVID-19. TCRdb's table, derived via immunoSEQ multiplex PCR, lists solely in-frame clones and lacks some. The table shows 250,000 to 350,000 clones, with around 90% occurring only once. Source material: PBMCs or T cells enriched from blood (not recorded which). The receptor set was obtained from a woman aged 18-30 years with acute COVID-19.

This chain joins TRBV6-2 or TRBV6-3 and TRBJ2-7; D possibly corresponds to TRBD1 (6 bases). The CDR3 is 12 amino acids. The V gene's germline CDR1 is MNHEY and CDR2 SVGEGT. Trimming pared 5 bases from V and 7 bases from J, leaving 12 bases between. CDR3 loop: CASSPRGLEQYF. CDR3 bases: TGTGCCAGCAGTCCCAGGGGATTGGAGCAGTACTTC.

V and J are TRBV28 and TRBJ2-3; 8 bases match TRBD1. This CDR3 contains 19 residues. With V trimmed by 3 bases and J by 8 bases, 22 bases remained unmatched. Germline V gives CDR1 MDHEN, CDR2 SYDVKM. The DNA of the CDR3 is TGTGCCAGCAGTTTTCGGGGCGGACAGGGATGGTTCAGGTTCGTTACGCAGTATTTT. Protein product: CASSFRGGQGWFRFVTQYF.